This TCR beta chain was profiled in a study of T cell changes during pregnancy in multiple sclerosis. Profiling relied on immunoSEQ multiplex PCR, and the TCRdb table lists in-frame clones only, not all of them. The repertoire has more than 30,000 clones, approximately 90% of them found once; the top ten carry about 9.6%. This TCR came from a female donor with multiple sclerosis, enrolled in a pregnancy study. Sequences were derived from CD8+ T cells from peripheral blood mononuclear cells, sampled in the first trimester of pregnancy.

CDR3 loop: CASSPIPATNEKLFF. The CDR3 coding sequence is TGTGCCAGCTCACCAATTCCCGCAACTAATGAAAAACTGTTTTTT. V gene TRBV18 combines with J gene TRBJ1-4, with D uncertain. This CDR3 is 15 amino acids long. CDR1 and CDR2 from the germline V gene are KGHSH and LQKENI. The V end was cut by 2 bases, the J end by 0 bases, with 7 bases between.